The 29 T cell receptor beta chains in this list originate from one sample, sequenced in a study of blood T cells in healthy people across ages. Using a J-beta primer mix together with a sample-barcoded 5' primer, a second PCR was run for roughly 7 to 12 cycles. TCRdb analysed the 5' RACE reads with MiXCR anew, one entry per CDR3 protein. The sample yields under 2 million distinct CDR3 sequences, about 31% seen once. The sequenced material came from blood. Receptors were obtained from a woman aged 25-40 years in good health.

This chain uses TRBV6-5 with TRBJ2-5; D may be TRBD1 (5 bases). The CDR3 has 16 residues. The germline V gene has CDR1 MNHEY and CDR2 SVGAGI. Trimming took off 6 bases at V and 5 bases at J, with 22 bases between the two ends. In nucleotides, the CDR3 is TGTGCCAGCAGCCCCACGTCCACAGGCCCCGGGGAGACCCAGTACTTC. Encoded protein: CASSPTSTGPGETQYF.

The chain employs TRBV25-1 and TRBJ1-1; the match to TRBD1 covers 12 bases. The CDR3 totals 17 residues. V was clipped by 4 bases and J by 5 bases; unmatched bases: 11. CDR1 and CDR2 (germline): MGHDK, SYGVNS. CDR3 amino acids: CASSARDRGRSGTEAFF. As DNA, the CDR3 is TGTGCCAGCAGTGCCCGGGACAGGGGGCGGTCGGGGACTGAAGCTTTCTTT.

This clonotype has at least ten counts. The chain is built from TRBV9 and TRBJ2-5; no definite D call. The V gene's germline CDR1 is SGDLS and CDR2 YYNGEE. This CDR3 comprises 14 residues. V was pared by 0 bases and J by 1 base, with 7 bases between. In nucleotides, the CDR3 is TGTGCCAGCAGCGTAGCCGGTACCCAAGAGACCCAGTACTTC. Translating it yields CASSVAGTQETQYF.

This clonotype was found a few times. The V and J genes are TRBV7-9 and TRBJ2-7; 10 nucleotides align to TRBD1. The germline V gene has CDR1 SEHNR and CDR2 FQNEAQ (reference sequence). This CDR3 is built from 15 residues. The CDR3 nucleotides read TGTGTATCGGACAGGGGGGGACAGGGCGCCTACGAGCAGTACTTC. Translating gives CVSDRGGQGAYEQYF.

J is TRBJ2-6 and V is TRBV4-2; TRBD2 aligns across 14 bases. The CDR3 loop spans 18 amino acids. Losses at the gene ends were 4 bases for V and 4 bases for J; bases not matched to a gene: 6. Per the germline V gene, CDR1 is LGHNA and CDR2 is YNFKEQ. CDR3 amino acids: CASSLETSGGGGANVLTF. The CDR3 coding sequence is TGTGCCAGCAGCCTCGAGACTAGCGGGGGGGGAGGGGCCAACGTCCTGACTTTC.

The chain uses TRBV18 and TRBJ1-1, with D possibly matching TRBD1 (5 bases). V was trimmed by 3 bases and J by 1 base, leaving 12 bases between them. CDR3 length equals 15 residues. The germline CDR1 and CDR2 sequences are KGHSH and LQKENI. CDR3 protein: CASSPGQRKNTEAFF. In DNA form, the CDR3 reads TGTGCCAGCTCACCCGGACAACGCAAGAACACTGAAGCTTTCTTT.

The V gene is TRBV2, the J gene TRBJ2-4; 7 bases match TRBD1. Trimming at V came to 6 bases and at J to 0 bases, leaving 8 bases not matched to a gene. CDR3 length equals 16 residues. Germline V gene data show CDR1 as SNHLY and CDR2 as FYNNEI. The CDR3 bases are TGTGCCAGCAGCGACAGGGACCCCTTAGCCAAAAACATTCAGTACTTC. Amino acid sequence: CASSDRDPLAKNIQYF.

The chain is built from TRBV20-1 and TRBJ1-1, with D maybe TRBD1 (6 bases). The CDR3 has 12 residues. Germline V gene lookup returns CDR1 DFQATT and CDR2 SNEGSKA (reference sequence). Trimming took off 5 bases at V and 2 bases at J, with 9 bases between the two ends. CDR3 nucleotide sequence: TGCAGTGCTCCAGGGGCAAACACTGAAGCTTTCTTT. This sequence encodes CSAPGANTEAFF.

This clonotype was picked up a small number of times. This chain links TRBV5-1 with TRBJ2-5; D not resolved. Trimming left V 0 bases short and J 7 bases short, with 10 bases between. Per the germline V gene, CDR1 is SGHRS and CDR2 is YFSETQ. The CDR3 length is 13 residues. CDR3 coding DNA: TGCGCCAGCAGCTTGGAAACCGAAGTGACCCAGTACTTC. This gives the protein CASSLETEVTQYF.

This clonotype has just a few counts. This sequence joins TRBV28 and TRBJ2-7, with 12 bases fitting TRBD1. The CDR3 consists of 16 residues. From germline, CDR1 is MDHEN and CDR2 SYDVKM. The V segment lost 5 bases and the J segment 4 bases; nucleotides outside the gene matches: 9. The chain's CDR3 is CASSPGGGQGAYEQYF. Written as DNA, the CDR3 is TGTGCCAGCAGTCCCGGGGGGGGACAGGGGGCGTACGAGCAGTACTTC.

The CDR3 region is CASSSSWDQPQHF. The CDR3 DNA reads TGTGCCAGCAGCTCCTCCTGGGATCAGCCCCAGCATTTT. The chain carries TRBV11-2 and TRBJ1-5; no clear D gene. V lost 4 bases and J lost 5, with 9 bases in between. Germline values: CDR1 SGHAT, CDR2 FQNNGV. The CDR3 is made up of 13 amino acids. The full variable domain, in which reference TRBV11-2 and TRBJ1-5 provide the parts outside the CDR3, is EAGVAQSPRYKIIEKRQSVAFWCNPISGHATLYWYQQILGQGPKLLIQFQNNGVVDDSQLPKDRFSAERLKGVDSTLKIQPAKLEDSAVYLCASSSSWDQPQHFGDGTRLSIL.

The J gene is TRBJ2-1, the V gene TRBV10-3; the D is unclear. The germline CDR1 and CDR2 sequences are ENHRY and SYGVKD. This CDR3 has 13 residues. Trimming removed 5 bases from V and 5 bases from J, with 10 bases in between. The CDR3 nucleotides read TGTGCCATCAGTTTGGCACCCGACAATGAGCAGTTCTTC. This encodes CAISLAPDNEQFF.

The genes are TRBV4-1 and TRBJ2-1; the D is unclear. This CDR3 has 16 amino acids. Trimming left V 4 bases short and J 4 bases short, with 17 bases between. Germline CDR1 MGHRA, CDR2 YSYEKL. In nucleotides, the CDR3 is TGCGCCAGCAGCCTCCAAAGTATACGGGTTTACAATGAGCAGTTCTTC. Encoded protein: CASSLQSIRVYNEQFF.

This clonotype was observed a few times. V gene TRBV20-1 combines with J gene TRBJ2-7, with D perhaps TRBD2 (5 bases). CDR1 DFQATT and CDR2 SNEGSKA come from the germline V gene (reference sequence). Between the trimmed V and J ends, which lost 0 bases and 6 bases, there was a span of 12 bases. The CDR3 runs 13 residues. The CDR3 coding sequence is TGCAGTGCTAGAGATCGGACGGCGGGCGAGCAGTACTTC. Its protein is CSARDRTAGEQYF.

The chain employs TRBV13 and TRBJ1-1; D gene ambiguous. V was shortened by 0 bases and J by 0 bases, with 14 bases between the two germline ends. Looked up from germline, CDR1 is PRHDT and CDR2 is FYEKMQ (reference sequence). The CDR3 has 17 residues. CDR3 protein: CASSLGLPAEMNTEAFF. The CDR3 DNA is TGTGCCAGCAGCTTAGGCCTTCCAGCAGAGATGAACACTGAAGCTTTCTTT.

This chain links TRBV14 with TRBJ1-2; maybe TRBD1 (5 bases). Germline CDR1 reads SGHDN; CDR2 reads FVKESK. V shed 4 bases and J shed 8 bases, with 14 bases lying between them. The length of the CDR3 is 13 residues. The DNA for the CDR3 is TGTGCCAGCAGCCCGACCCGACAGAGCGGCTACACCTTC. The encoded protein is CASSPTRQSGYTF.

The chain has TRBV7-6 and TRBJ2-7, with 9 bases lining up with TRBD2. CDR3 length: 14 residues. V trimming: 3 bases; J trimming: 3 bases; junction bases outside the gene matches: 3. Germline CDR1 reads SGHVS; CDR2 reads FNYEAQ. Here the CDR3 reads CASSFQREDYEQYF. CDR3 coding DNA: TGTGCCAGCAGCTTTCAGCGGGAGGACTACGAGCAGTACTTC. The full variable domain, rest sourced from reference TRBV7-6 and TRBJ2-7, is GAGVSQSPRYKVTKRGQDVALRCDPISGHVSLYWYRQALGQGPEFLTYFNYEAQQDKSGLPNDRFSAERPEGSISTLTIQRTEQRDSAMYRCASSFQREDYEQYFGPGTRLTVT.

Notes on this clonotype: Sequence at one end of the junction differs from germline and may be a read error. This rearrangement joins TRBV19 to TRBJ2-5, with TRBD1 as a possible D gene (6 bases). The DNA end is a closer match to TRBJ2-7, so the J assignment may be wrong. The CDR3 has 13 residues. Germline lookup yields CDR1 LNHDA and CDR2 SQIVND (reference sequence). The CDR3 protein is CANSDRSPYEQYF. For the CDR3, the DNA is TGTGCCAATAGTGACAGGAGCCCCTACGAGCAGTACTTC.

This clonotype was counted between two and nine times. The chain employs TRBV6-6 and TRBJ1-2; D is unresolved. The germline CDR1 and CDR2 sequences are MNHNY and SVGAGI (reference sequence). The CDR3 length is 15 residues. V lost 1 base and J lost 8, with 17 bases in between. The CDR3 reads CASSYFPTGFEGYTF. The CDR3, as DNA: TGTGCCAGCAGTTACTTCCCCACGGGATTTGAGGGCTACACCTTC.

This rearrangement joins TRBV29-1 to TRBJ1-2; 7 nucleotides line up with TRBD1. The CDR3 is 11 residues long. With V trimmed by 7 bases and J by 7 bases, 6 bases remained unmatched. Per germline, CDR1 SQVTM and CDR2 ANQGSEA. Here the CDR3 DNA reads TGCAGCGCGGTCAGGACAGGTGGCTACACCTTC. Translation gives CSAVRTGGYTF.

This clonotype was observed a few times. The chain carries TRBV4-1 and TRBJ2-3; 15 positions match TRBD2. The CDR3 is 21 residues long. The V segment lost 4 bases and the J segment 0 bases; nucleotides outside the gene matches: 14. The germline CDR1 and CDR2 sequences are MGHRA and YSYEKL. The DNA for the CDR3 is TGCGCCAGCAGCCTTCGACTAGGAGGGACTAGCGGGGGGCCTAGCACAGATACGCAGTATTTT. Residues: CASSLRLGGTSGGPSTDTQYF.

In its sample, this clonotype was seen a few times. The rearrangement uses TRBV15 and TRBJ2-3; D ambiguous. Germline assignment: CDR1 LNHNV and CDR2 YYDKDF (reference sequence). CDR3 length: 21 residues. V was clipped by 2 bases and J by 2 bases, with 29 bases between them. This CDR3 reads CATSRPSDKPFGPDHTDTQYF. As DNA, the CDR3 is TGTGCCACCAGCAGACCCAGCGACAAACCGTTCGGGCCGGACCACACAGATACGCAGTATTTT. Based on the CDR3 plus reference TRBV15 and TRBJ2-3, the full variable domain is DAMVIQNPRYQVTQFGKPVTLSCSQTLNHNVMYWYQQKSSQAPKLLFHYYDKDFNNEADTPDNFQSRRPNTSFCFLDIRSPGLGDTAMYLCATSRPSDKPFGPDHTDTQYFGPGTRLTVL.

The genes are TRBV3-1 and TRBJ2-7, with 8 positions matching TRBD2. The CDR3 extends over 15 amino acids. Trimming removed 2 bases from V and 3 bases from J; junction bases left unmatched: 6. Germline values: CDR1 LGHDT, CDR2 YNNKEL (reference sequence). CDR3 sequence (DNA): TGTGCCAGCAGCCAACGTAGCGGGGCCGTCTACGAGCAGTACTTC. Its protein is CASSQRSGAVYEQYF.

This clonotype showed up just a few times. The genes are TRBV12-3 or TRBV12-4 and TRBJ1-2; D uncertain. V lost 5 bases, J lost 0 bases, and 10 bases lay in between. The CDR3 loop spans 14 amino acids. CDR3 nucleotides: TGTGCCAGCAGTCCGGTCACAGCTAACTATGGCTACACCTTC. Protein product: CASSPVTANYGYTF.

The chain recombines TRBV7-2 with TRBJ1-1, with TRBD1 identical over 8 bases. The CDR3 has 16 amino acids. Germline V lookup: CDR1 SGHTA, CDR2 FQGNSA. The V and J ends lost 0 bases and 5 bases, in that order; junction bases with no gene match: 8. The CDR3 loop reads CASSLALDRVSTEAFF. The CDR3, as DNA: TGTGCCAGCAGCTTAGCGCTGGACAGGGTATCGACTGAAGCTTTCTTT.

The CDR3 DNA is TGTGCCAGCAGCCCCCAGCGGGGGTTTCAGCCCCAGCATTTT. Translation gives CASSPQRGFQPQHF. V usage is TRBV3-1 and J usage is TRBJ1-5, with D possibly TRBD1 on 5 matching bases. CDR1 LGHDT and CDR2 YNNKEL come from the germline V gene (reference sequence). V dropped 4 bases and J dropped 6 bases, with 13 bases sitting between them. This CDR3 spans 14 amino acids.

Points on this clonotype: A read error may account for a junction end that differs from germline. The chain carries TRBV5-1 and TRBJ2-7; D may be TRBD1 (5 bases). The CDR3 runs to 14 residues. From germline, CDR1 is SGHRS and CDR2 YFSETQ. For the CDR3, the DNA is TGCGCCGGCAGCGAAGGACAACCCTCCTACGAGCAGTACTTC. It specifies CAGSEGQPSYEQYF.

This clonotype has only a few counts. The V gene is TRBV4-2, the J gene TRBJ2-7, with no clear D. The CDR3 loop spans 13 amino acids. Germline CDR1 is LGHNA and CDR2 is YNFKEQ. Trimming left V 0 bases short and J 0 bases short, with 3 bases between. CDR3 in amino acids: CASSQEHSYEQYF. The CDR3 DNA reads TGTGCCAGCAGCCAAGAACACTCCTACGAGCAGTACTTC.

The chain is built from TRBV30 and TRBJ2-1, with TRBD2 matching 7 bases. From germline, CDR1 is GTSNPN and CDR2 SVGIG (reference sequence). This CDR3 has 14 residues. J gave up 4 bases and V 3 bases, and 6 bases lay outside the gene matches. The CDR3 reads CAWSASGLYNEQFF. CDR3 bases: TGTGCCTGGAGCGCTAGCGGCCTTTACAATGAGCAGTTCTTC.